This T cell receptor beta chain was found in a study of shared clonotypes between healthy human individuals. Turning to the study itself: Three plates were used per donor for CD4 naive, three for CD4 memory, two for CD8 naive and one for CD8 memory.

Study-wide results and caveats: The study generally estimated greater richness for naive than memory subsets. The four-donor shared clonotypes exceeded non-shared clonotypes in generation probability, with non-shared ones scoring lower.

The donors, all of them Caucasian adults, lived in Nashville, Tennessee. Details on this clone: Its antigen is still unknown.

The data were produced by immunoSEQ multiplex PCR, yet TCRdb's version contains in-frame clones alone and is incomplete. The sample shows about a million clones, approximately 76% of them seen only once. The sequenced sample was memory CD4+ T cells sorted from blood. Stated subset: CD45RA-negative fraction. This receptor was obtained from a man aged 18 to 30 in good health.

The CDR3 DNA is TGTGCCAGCAGCTTCCGACTAGCGGGAGAGACCCAGTACTTC. This encodes CASSFRLAGETQYF. J is TRBJ2-5 and V is TRBV7-2; 10 bases are shared with TRBD2. Germline V gene lookup returns CDR1 SGHTA and CDR2 FQGNSA. After removal of 3 bases from V and 4 bases from J, the junction contained 2 bases not matched to a gene. The CDR3 extends over 14 amino acids.